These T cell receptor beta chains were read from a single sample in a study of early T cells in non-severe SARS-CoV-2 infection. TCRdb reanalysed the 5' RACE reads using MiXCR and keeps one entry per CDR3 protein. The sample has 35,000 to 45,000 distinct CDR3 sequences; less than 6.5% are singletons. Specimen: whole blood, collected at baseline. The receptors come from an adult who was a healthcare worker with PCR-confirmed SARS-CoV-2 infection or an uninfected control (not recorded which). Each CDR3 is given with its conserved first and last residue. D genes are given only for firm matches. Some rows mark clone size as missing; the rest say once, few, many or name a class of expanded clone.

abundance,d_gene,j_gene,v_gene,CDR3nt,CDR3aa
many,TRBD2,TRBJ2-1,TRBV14,TGTGCCAGCAGCCAGGATGCGGGACTAGACTACAATGAGCAGTTCTTC,CASSQDAGLDYNEQFF
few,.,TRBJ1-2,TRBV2,TGTGCCAGCAGTGAAGCGCAGGGTGGCGGCTACACCTTC,CASSEAQGGGYTF
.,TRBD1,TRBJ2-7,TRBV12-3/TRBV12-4,TGTGCCAGCAAATCGACAGGGACGCGCTACGAGCAGTACTTC,CASKSTGTRYEQYF
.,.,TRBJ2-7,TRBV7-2,TGTGCCAGCAGCTACGCGGTCGGGGCCGAGCAGTACTTC,CASSYAVGAEQYF
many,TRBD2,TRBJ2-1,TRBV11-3,TGTGCCAGCAGCTTTAGCGGGGGGGCCCATGAGCAGTTCTTC,CASSFSGGAHEQFF
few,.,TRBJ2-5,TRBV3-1,TGTGCCAGCAGCCAGGGGGGCCTTGCAGAGACCCAGTACTTC,CASSQGGLAETQYF
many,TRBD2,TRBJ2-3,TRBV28,TGTGCCAGCAGTGCGGGGGTATCGACTAGCGGGGTGCATACGCAGTATTTT,CASSAGVSTSGVHTQYF
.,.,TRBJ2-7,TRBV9,TGTGCCAGCAGCGTAGGTGCAGGGACGTACGAGCAGTACTTC,CASSVGAGTYEQYF
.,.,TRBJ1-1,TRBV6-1,TGTGCCAGCGAGGGTAGGGGGAGGGACACTGAAGCTTTCTTT,CASEGRGRDTEAFF
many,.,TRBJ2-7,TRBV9,TGTGCCAGCAGCGTAGGATCCGAGCAGTACTTC,CASSVGSEQYF
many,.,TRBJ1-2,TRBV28,TGTGCCAGCAGTCCCCCAGTGGAGCCTAACTATGGCTACACCTTC,CASSPPVEPNYGYTF
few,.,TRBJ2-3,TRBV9,TGTGCCAGCAGCGATCGGGGAGTAGATACGCAGTATTTT,CASSDRGVDTQYF
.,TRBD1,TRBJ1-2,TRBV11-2,TGTGCCAGCAGCTCGGGACAGCTCTATGGCTACACCTTC,CASSSGQLYGYTF
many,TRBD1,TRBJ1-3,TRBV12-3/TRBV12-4,TGTGCCAGCACCCTCGGACAGGGCTCTGGAAACACCATATATTTT,CASTLGQGSGNTIYF
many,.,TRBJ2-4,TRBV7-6,TGTGCCAGCAGCTCCGGGGGACAACTAGCCAAAAACATTCAGTACTTC,CASSSGGQLAKNIQYF
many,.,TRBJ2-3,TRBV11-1,TGTGCCAGCAGCCCAGCCGGGACACAGATACATCCTAGCACAGATACGCAGTATTTT,CASSPAGTQIHPSTDTQYF
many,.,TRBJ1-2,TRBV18,TGTGCCAGCTCACCCGGGGCATCTTATGGCTACACCTTC,CASSPGASYGYTF
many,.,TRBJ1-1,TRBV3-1,TGTGCCAGCAGCCAGTTATCAAGATACACTGAAGTTTTCTTT,CASSQLSRYTEVFF
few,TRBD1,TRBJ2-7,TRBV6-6,TGTGCCAGCATGTTGAATCCAGGACAGGGGACCTACGAGCAGTACTTC,CASMLNPGQGTYEQYF
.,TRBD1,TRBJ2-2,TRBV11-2,TGTGCCAGCAGCGTACAGGGGGTTAAAGGGGAGCTGTTTTTT,CASSVQGVKGELFF
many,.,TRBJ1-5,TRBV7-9,TGTGCCAGCGGGACTAGCAATCAGCCCCAGCATTTT,CASGTSNQPQHF
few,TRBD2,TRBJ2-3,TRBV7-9,TGTGCCAGCAGCCCAGGCCTAGCGGGGGGGCCCGATACGCAGTATTTT,CASSPGLAGGPDTQYF